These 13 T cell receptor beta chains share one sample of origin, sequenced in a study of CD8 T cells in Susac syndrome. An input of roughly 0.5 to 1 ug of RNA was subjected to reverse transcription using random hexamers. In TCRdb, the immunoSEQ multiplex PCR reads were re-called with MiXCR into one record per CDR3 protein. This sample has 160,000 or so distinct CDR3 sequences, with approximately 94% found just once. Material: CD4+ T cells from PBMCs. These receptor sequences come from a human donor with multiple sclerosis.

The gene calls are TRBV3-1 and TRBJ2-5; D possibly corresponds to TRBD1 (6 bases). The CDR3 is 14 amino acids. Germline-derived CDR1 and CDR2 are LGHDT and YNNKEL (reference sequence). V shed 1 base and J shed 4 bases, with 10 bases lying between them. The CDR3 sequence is CASSQAQGSETQYF. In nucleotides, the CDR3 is TGTGCCAGCAGCCAAGCCCAGGGGTCAGAGACCCAGTACTTC.

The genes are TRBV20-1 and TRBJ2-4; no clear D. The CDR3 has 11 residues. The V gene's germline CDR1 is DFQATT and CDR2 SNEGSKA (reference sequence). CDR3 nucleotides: TGCAGCTCCCAGAGATTTAACATTCAGTACTTC. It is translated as CSSQRFNIQYF.

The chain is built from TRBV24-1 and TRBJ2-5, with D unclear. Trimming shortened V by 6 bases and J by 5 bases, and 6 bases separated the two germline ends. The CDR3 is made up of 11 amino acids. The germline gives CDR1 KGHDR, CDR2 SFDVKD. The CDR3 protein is CATSYGETQYF. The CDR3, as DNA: TGTGCCACCAGTTACGGTGAGACCCAGTACTTC.

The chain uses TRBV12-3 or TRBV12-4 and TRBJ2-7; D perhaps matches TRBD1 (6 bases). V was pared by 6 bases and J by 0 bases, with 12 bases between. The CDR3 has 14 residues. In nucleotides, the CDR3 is TGTGCCAGCAGACTCCGACAGGACTCCTACGAGCAGTACTTC. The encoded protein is CASRLRQDSYEQYF.

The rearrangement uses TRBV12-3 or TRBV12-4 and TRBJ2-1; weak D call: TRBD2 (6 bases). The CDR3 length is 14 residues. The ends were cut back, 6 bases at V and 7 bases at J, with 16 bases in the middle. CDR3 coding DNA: TGTGCCAGCAGACTACTAGATGGAGGGAATGAGCAGTTCTTC. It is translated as CASRLLDGGNEQFF.

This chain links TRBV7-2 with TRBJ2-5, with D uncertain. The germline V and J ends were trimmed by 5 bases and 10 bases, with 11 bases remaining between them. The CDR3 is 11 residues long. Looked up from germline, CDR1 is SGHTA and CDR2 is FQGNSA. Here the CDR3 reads CASSPSVDQYF. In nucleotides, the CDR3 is TGTGCCAGCAGCCCAAGTGTGGACCAGTACTTC. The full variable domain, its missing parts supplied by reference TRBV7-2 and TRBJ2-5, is GAGVSQSPSNKVTEKGKDVELRCDPISGHTALYWYRQSLGQGLEFLIYFQGNSAPDKSGLPSDRFSAERTGGSVSTLTIQRTQQEDSAVYLCASSPSVDQYFGPGTRLLVL.

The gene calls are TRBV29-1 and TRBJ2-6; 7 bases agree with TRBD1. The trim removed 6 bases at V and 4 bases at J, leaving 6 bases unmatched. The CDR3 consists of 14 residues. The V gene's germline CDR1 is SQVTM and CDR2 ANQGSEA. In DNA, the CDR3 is TGCAGCGTCACACAGGGGTCAGGGGCCAACGTCCTGACTTTC. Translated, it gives CSVTQGSGANVLTF.

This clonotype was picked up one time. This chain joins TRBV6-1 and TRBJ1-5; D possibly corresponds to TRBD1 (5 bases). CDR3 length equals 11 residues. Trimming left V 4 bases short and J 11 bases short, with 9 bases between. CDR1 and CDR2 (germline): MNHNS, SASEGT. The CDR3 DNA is TGTGCCAGCAGTGCCCAGGGAACCCAGCATTTT. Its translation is CASSAQGTQHF.

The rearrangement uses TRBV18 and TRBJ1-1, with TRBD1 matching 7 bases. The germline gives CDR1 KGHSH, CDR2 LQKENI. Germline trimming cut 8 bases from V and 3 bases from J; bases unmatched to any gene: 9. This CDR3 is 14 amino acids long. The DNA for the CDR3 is TGTGCCAGCCGACAGGGTAATGCGGACACTGAAGCTTTCTTT. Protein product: CASRQGNADTEAFF.

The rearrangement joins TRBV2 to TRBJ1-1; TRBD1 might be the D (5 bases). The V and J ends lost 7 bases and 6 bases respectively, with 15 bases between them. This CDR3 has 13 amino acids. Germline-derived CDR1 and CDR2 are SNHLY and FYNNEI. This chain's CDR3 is CASTSQEGAEAFF. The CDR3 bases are TGTGCCAGCACCTCACAGGAGGGCGCTGAAGCTTTCTTT.

The CDR3 here is CASSQDGRTKNIQYF. CDR3 nucleotides: TGCGCCAGCAGCCAAGATGGGAGAACCAAAAACATTCAGTACTTC. V and J are TRBV4-3 and TRBJ2-4, with a weak D call TRBD2 (5 bases). With 0 bases removed from V and 2 bases from J, the gap between germline ends came to 8 bases. This CDR3 is built from 15 residues. Per the germline V gene, CDR1 is LGHNA and CDR2 is YSLEER.

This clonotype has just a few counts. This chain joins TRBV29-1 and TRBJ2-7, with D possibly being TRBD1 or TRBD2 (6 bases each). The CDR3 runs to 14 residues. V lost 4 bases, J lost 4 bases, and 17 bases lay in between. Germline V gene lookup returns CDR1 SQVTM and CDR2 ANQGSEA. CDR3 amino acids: CSVGGGGGSYEQYF. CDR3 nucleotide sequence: TGCAGCGTTGGAGGCGGAGGGGGTTCGTACGAGCAGTACTTC.

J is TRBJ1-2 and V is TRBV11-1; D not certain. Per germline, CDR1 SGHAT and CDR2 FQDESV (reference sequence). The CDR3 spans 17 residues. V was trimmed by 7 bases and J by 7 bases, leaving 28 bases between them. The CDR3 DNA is TGTGCCAGCAACCTCAACGCAGCGGCAGGACGGCTAGGTGGCTACACCTTC. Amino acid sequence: CASNLNAAAGRLGGYTF.